A selection of T cell receptor beta chains follows, all from one sample in a study of beta chain features in type 1 diabetes. TCRdb's table, derived via immunoSEQ multiplex PCR, lists solely in-frame clones and lacks some. Among about 620,000 clones listed, roughly 15% were seen once. The sequenced material came from naive CD4+ T cells from blood. The origin of the receptors is a man aged 18 to 30 in good health. Each CDR3 is given with its conserved first and last residue. D genes are given only for firm matches. A clone size is listed for some rows: how often the clone was seen (once, few, many), or a class if it is expanded.

j_gene	abundance	len	v_gene	d_gene	CDR3aa	CDR3nt
TRBJ2-7	-	13	TRBV18	TRBD1	CASSPGQGGEQYF	TGTGCCAGCTCACCTGGACAGGGAGGCGAGCAGTACTTC
TRBJ2-7	few	14	TRBV6-5	-	CASSYRGRSYEQYF	TGTGCCAGCAGTTACCGGGGACGCTCCTACGAGCAGTACTTC
TRBJ2-5	few	14	TRBV25-1	-	CASSEGGAGETQYF	TGTGCCAGCAGTGAAGGAGGGGCGGGAGAGACCCAGTACTTC
TRBJ2-5	few	14	TRBV5-4	-	CASSLDTKGETQYF	TGTGCCAGCAGCTTAGACACGAAAGGGGAGACCCAGTACTTC
TRBJ2-5	few	14	TRBV29-1	-	CSINFGGHQETQYF	TGCAGCATAAACTTCGGGGGGCACCAAGAGACCCAGTACTTC
TRBJ1-5	-	11	TRBV20-1	-	CSASRHQPQHF	TGCAGTGCTAGCCGACATCAGCCCCAGCATTTT
TRBJ2-7	-	16	TRBV9	-	CASSVGATARSYEQYF	TGTGCCAGCAGCGTAGGGGCTACAGCTCGTTCCTACGAGCAGTACTTC
TRBJ2-4	-	13	TRBV30	-	CAWSASALERQYF	TGTGCCTGGAGTGCCTCGGCCCTGGAGCGGCAGTACTTC
TRBJ2-7	few	16	TRBV14	TRBD2	CASSLGTSGSSYEQYF	TGTGCCAGCAGCCTCGGGACTAGCGGGAGCTCCTACGAGCAGTACTTC
TRBJ2-1	few	15	TRBV4-3	TRBD1	CASSQDGDRGNEQFF	TGCGCCAGCAGCCAAGACGGGGACAGGGGCAATGAGCAGTTCTTC
TRBJ2-5	few	14	TRBV7-8	TRBD1	CASSFHRGPETQYF	TGTGCCAGCAGCTTTCACAGGGGGCCGGAGACCCAGTACTTC
TRBJ1-1	few	11	TRBV29-1	-	CSVAGSTEAFF	TGCAGCGTAGCAGGGTCCACTGAAGCTTTCTTT
TRBJ1-4	few	17	TRBV15	-	CATSRDRGGRTNEKLFF	TGTGCCACCAGCAGAGATCGGGGGGGCCGCACTAATGAAAAACTGTTTTTT
TRBJ2-5	few	13	TRBV29-1	-	CSVEIQVGETQYF	TGCAGCGTTGAGATACAGGTGGGGGAGACCCAGTACTTC
TRBJ2-3	-	18	TRBV4-2	TRBD2	CASSQEVYGTSGSNTQYF	TGTGCCAGCAGCCAAGAAGTTTACGGGACTAGCGGGAGTAATACGCAGTATTTT
TRBJ2-7	-	14	TRBV6-5	-	CASRSGTGIYEQYF	TGTGCCAGCAGGTCTGGTACAGGAATCTACGAGCAGTACTTC
TRBJ1-2	-	15	TRBV28	-	CATSMSFRGSYGYTF	TGTGCCACTAGTATGAGCTTTCGGGGTAGCTATGGCTACACCTTC
TRBJ1-2	-	15	TRBV9	-	CASSVGGLANYGYTF	TGTGCCAGCAGCGTCGGGGGTCTTGCGAACTATGGCTACACCTTC
TRBJ1-3	few	12	TRBV15	-	CATRGGGNTIYF	TGTGCCACCAGAGGCGGGGGGAACACCATATATTTT
TRBJ2-7	-	15	TRBV5-1	-	CASSLREAASYEQYF	TGCGCCAGCAGCCTCCGGGAAGCCGCGTCCTACGAGCAGTACTTC
TRBJ2-2	few	16	TRBV30	TRBD1	CAWIPGQGANTGELFF	TGTGCCTGGATCCCGGGACAGGGGGCGAACACCGGGGAGCTGTTTTTT
TRBJ2-5	-	13	TRBV18	-	CASSKLYQETQYF	TGTGCCAGCTCGAAGTTGTACCAAGAGACCCAGTACTTC
TRBJ1-2	once	15	TRBV7-2	-	CASSFRPPENYGYTF	TGTGCCAGCAGCTTTAGACCCCCGGAGAACTATGGCTACACCTTC
TRBJ1-5	few	14	TRBV2	-	CASSERGGRQPQHF	TGTGCCAGCAGTGAACGTGGAGGGCGGCAGCCCCAGCATTTT
TRBJ2-2	few	19	TRBV30	TRBD2	CAWSYPGLAGGINTGELFF	TGTGCCTGGAGTTATCCGGGACTAGCGGGGGGGATCAACACCGGGGAGCTGTTTTTT
TRBJ1-5	-	15	TRBV6-5	TRBD1	CASSAGGNSNQPQHF	TGTGCCAGCAGCGCAGGGGGGAATAGCAATCAGCCCCAGCATTTT
TRBJ2-7	few	16	TRBV4-2	-	CATQKESGTASYEQYF	TGTGCCACACAAAAAGAATCCGGGACGGCTTCCTACGAGCAGTACTTC
TRBJ2-7	-	14	TRBV5-1	TRBD1	CASSLASGGYEQYF	TGCGCCAGCAGCTTGGCCTCAGGGGGCTACGAGCAGTACTTC
TRBJ1-1	-	13	TRBV10-3	-	CAISVTGNTEAFF	TGTGCCATCAGCGTTACAGGAAACACTGAAGCTTTCTTT
TRBJ1-1	-	14	TRBV18	TRBD1	CASSPQGAPTEAFF	TGTGCCAGCTCACCACAGGGGGCCCCGACTGAAGCTTTCTTT
TRBJ2-5	few	18	TRBV5-1	TRBD2	CASSRTGTSGRGQETQYF	TGCGCCAGCAGCCGAACCGGGACTAGCGGGAGGGGACAAGAGACCCAGTACTTC
TRBJ1-1	-	16	TRBV5-4	-	CASSLGGRLRNTEAFF	TGTGCCAGCAGCTTGGGTGGCAGGCTTCGTAACACTGAAGCTTTCTTT
TRBJ1-4	-	12	TRBV10-3	-	CAISVFGEKLFF	TGTGCCATCAGTGTTTTTGGTGAAAAACTGTTTTTT
TRBJ2-3	-	15	TRBV6-5	-	CASRRAGTSTDTQYF	TGTGCCAGCAGGCGGGCGGGGACGAGCACAGATACGCAGTATTTT
TRBJ1-1	-	16	TRBV19	-	CASRNQAGLSITEAFF	TGTGCCAGTAGAAACCAGGCGGGACTCTCGATCACTGAAGCTTTCTTT
TRBJ2-5	-	13	TRBV7-7	-	CASSLGLQETQYF	TGTGCTAGCAGCTTAGGACTACAAGAGACCCAGTACTTC
TRBJ2-7	few	14	TRBV7-9	-	CASSLDGGTGEQYF	TGTGCCAGCAGCTTAGACGGCGGCACGGGCGAGCAGTACTTC
TRBJ2-6	few	20	TRBV18	-	CASSPPRHPGLVSGANVLTF	TGTGCCAGCTCACCACCGAGACACCCAGGTTTAGTGTCAGGGGCCAACGTCCTGACTTTC
TRBJ1-1	few	13	TRBV2	-	CASRGTALTEAFF	TGTGCCAGCAGGGGTACGGCGCTGACTGAAGCTTTCTTT
TRBJ2-7	-	13	TRBV6-5	TRBD1	CASSLGQGDEQYF	TGTGCCAGCAGTCTCGGACAGGGCGACGAGCAGTACTTC
TRBJ2-1	-	16	TRBV6-6	TRBD2	CASSYLGLAGYNEQFF	TGTGCCAGCAGTTACCTGGGACTAGCGGGGTACAATGAGCAGTTCTTC
TRBJ2-7	few	14	TRBV5-1	-	CASSLTPGRYEQYF	TGCGCCAGCAGCTTAACTCCAGGCCGCTACGAGCAGTACTTC
TRBJ2-5	-	14	TRBV4-2	-	CASSLGLKKETQYF	TGTGCCAGCAGCCTTGGACTAAAGAAAGAGACCCAGTACTTC
TRBJ2-7	-	14	TRBV19	TRBD2	CATTRTSGMYEQYF	TGTGCCACCACGCGGACTAGCGGGATGTACGAGCAGTACTTC
TRBJ2-6	-	16	TRBV27	TRBD1	CASSLGTVSGANVLTF	TGTGCCAGCAGTTTGGGGACAGTCTCTGGGGCCAACGTCCTGACTTTC
TRBJ2-7	-	13	TRBV5-1	TRBD2	CASRGSSGDEQYF	TGCGCCAGCAGAGGGTCTAGCGGGGACGAGCAGTACTTC
TRBJ2-7	-	15	TRBV4-3	TRBD2	CASSQLGGGRDEQYF	TGCGCCAGCAGCCAACTTGGCGGGGGGAGGGACGAGCAGTACTTC